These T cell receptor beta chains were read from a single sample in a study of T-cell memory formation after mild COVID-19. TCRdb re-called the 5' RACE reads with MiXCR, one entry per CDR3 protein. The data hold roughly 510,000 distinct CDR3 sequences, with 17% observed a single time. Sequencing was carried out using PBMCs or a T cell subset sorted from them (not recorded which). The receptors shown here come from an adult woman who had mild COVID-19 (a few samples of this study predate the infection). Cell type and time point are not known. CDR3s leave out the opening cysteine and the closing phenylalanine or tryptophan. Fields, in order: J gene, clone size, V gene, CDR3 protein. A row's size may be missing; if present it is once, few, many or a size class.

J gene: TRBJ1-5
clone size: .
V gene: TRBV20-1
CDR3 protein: SARGGRQPQH

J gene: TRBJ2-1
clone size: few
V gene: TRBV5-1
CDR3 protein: ASSLGLAGGRTYNEQF

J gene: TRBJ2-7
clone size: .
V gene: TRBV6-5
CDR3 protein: ASGAHKFYEQY

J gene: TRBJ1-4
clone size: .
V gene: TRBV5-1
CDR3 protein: ASSRGGFEKLF

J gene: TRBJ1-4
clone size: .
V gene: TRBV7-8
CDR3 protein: ASSPDRTTNEKLF

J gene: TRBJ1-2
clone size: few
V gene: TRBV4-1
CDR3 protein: ASSQERVNYGYT

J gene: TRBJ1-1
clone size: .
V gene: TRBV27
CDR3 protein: ASSYWGRENTEAF

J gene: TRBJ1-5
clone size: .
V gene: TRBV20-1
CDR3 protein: SAGQGASGGPQH

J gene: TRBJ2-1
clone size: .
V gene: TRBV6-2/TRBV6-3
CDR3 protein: ASSYDGTSDNEQF

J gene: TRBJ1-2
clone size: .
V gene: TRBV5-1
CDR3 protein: ASSLATVANYGYT

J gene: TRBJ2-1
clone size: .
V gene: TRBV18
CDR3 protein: ASSRTQGYNEQF

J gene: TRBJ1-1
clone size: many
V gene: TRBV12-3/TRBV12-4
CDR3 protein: ASSQQAVRMTNTEAF

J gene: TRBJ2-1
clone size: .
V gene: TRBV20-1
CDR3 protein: SASKLNEQF

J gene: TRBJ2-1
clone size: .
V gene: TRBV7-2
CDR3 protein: ASSQSGTTYNEQF

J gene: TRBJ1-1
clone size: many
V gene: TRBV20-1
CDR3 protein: SARKGQIMNTEAF

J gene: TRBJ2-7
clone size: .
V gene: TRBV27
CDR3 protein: ASRLAGGYEQY

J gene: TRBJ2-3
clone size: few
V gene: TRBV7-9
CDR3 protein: ASSLDGGSALTDTQY